This T cell receptor (beta chain) emerged from a study of T cells after yellow fever vaccination. Study-wide points: Primary-vaccination clones mostly resurfaced post-booster (approximately 96% CD4, approximately 90% CD8).

This clonotype was seen at least ten times. Its antigen is undetermined. TCRdb itself ran the 5' RACE reads through MiXCR, one entry per CDR3 protein. The table has about 330,000 distinct CDR3 sequences, roughly 7% seen once. The sample was PBMCs, taken roughly 47 days after the first yellow fever vaccination. The sequence was obtained from a man aged 18 to 30 who received the YFV17D yellow fever vaccine.

The CDR3 spells CASSQGTAQETQYF. CDR3 nucleotides: TGCGCCAGCAGCCAAGGGACAGCCCAAGAGACCCAGTACTTC. This chain connects TRBV5-1 to TRBJ2-5, with 7 bases matching TRBD1. The length of the CDR3 is 14 residues. V lost 4 bases and J lost 1; bases outside the gene matches: 4. From germline, CDR1 is SGHRS and CDR2 YFSETQ.